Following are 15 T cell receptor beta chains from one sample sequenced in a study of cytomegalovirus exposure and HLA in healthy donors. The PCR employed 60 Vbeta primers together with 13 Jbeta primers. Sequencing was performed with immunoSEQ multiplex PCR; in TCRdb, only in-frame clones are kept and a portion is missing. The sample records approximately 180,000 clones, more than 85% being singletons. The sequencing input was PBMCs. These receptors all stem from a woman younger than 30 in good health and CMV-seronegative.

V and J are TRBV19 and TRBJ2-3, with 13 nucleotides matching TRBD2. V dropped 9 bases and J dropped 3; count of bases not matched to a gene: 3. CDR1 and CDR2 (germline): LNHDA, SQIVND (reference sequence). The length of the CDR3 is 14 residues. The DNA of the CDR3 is TGTGCCAGCAGGACTAGCGGGGGAACAGATACGCAGTATTTT. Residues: CASRTSGGTDTQYF.

CDR3 sequence: CASSGFERERSGELFF. The CDR3 bases are TGTGCCAGCAGCGGATTCGAGCGGGAGCGCTCCGGGGAGCTGTTTTTT. This chain connects TRBV7-9 to TRBJ2-2; 8 positions agree with TRBD2. CDR1 and CDR2 from the germline V gene are SEHNR and FQNEAQ (reference sequence). V was clipped by 5 bases and J by 6 bases; unmatched bases: 11. The CDR3 totals 16 residues.

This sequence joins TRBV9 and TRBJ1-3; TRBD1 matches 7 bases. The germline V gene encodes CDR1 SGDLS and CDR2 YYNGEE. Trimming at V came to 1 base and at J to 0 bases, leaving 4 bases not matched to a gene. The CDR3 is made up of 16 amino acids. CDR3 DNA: TGTGCCAGCAGCGTACCTAGGGACAGCTCTGGAAACACCATATATTTT. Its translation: CASSVPRDSSGNTIYF.

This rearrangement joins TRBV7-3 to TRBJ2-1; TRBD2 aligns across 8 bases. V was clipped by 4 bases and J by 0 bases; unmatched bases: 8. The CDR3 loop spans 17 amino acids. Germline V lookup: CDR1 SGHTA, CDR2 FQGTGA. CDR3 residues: CASSSQRGPSSYNEQFF. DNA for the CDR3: TGTGCCAGCAGCTCACAGCGGGGGCCGAGCTCCTACAATGAGCAGTTCTTC.

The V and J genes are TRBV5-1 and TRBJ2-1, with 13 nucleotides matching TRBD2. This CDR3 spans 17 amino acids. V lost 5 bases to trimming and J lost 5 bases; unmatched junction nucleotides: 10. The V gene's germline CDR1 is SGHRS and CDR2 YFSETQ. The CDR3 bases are TGCGCCAGCAGTGGACTAGCGGGAGCCGCTACTCACAATGAGCAGTTCTTC. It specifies CASSGLAGAATHNEQFF.

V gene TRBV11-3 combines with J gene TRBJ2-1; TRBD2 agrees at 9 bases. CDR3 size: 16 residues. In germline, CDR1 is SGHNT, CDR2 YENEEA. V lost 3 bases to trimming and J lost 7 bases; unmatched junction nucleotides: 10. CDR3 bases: TGTGCCAGCAGCTTTCAGGGGCTAGCGGGGAAGAATGAGCAGTTCTTC. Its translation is CASSFQGLAGKNEQFF.

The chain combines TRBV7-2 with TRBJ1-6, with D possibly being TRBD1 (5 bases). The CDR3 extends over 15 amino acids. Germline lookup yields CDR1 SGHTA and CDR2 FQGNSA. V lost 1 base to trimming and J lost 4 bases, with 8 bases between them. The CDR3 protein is CASSLVGQYNSPLHF. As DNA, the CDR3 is TGTGCCAGCAGCTTAGTTGGACAATATAATTCACCCCTCCACTTT.

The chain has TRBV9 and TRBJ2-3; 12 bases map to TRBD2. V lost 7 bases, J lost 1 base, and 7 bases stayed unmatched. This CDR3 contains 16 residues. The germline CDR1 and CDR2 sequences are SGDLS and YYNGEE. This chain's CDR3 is CASRRTSGTGTDTQYF. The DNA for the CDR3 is TGTGCCAGCCGCCGGACTAGCGGGACCGGCACAGATACGCAGTATTTT.

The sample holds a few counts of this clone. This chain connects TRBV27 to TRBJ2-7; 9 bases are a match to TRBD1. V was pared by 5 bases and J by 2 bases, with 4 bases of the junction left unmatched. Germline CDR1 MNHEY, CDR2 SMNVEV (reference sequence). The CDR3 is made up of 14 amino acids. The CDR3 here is CASSLQGAPYEQYF. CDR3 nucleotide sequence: TGTGCCAGCAGTCTACAGGGGGCCCCCTACGAGCAGTACTTC.

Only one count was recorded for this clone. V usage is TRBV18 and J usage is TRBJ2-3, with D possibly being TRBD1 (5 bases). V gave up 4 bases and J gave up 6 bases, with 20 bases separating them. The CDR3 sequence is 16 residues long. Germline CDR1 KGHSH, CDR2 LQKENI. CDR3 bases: TGTGCCAGCTCACGATTCGAACAGGTTCTAAGGGATACGCAGTATTTT. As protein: CASSRFEQVLRDTQYF. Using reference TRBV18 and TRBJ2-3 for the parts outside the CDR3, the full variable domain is NAGVMQNPRHLVRRRGQEARLRCSPMKGHSHVYWYRQLPEEGLKFMVYLQKENIIDESGMPKERFSAEFPKEGPSILRIQQVVRGDSAAYFCASSRFEQVLRDTQYFGPGTRLTVL.

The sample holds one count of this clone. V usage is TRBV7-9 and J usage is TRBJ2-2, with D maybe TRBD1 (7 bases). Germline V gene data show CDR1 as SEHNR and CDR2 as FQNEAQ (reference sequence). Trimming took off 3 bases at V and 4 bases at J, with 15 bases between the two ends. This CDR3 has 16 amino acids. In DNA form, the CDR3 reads TGTGCCAGCAGCTTCAAGCCAGGGGGGCCCACCGGGGAGCTGTTTTTT. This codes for CASSFKPGGPTGELFF.

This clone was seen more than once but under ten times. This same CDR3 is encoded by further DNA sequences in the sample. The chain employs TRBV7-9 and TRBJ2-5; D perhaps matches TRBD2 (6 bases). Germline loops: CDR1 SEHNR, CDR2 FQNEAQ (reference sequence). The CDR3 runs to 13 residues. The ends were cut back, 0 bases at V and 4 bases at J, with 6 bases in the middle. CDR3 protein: CASSLAGGETQYF. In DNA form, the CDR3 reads TGTGCCAGCAGCTTAGCGGGAGGAGAGACCCAGTACTTC.

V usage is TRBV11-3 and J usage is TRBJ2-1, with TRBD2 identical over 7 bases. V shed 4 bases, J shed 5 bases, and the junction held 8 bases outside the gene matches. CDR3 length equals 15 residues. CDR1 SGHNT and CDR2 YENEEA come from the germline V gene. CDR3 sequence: CASSSREGPDNEQFF. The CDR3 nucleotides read TGTGCCAGCAGCTCAAGGGAGGGCCCCGACAATGAGCAGTTCTTC. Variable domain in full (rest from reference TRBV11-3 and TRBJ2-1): EAGVVQSPRYKIIEKKQPVAFWCNPISGHNTLYWYLQNLGQGPELLIRYENEEAVDDSQLPKDRFSAERLKGVDSTLKIQPAELGDSAVYLCASSSREGPDNEQFFGPGTRLTVL.

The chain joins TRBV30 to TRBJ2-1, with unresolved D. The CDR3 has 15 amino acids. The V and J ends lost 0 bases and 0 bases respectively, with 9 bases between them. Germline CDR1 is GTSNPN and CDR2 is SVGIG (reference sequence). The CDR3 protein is CAWSVLSPSYNEQFF. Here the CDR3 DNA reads TGTGCCTGGAGTGTACTGTCCCCCTCCTACAATGAGCAGTTCTTC.

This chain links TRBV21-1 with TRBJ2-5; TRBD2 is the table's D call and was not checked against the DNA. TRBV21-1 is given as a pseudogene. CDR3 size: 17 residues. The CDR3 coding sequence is TGTGCCAGCAGCAACGGGACTAGCGGGGGGGTTGGGGAGACCCAGTACTTC. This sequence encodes CASSNGTSGGVGETQYF.